Listed here are 30 T cell receptor beta chains from one sample, sequenced in a study of T cell changes during pregnancy in multiple sclerosis. Only in-frame clones appear in the TCRdb table, and some are missing; sequencing was by immunoSEQ multiplex PCR. The sample yields roughly 90,000 clones, less than 95% seen once. The sample was peripheral blood, taken in the first trimester of pregnancy. These receptors were obtained from a female donor in good health, enrolled as a control in a pregnancy study.

CDR3 DNA sequence: TGTGCCAGCAGTTACCCCGGACAGGAAGGCGATACGCAGTATTTT. Protein product: CASSYPGQEGDTQYF. The chain couples TRBV6-6 to TRBJ2-3; 7 bases match TRBD1. The CDR3 runs to 15 residues. The V and J ends lost 2 bases and 6 bases, in that order; junction bases with no gene match: 8. Germline-derived CDR1 and CDR2 are MNHNY and SVGAGI (reference sequence).

V and J are TRBV10-2 and TRBJ2-7, with 9 nucleotides matching TRBD1. Germline trimming cut 5 bases from V and 3 bases from J; bases unmatched to any gene: 5. The germline gives CDR1 WSHSY, CDR2 SAAADI. The CDR3 has 14 residues. CDR3 nucleotides: TGCGCCAGCAGTAGCGGACAGGGGCGCTACGAGCAGTACTTC. Translation gives CASSSGQGRYEQYF.

The genes are TRBV4-2 and TRBJ2-5; tentative D call: TRBD2 (5 bases). Deletions cut 1 base from V and 1 base from J, with 10 bases between. The germline V gene has CDR1 LGHNA and CDR2 YNFKEQ. The CDR3 is 15 amino acids. The CDR3, as DNA: TGTGCCAGCAGCCAAGTAACGGCGGGCCAAGAGACCCAGTACTTC. Its protein product is CASSQVTAGQETQYF.

This clone was seen a handful of times. V and J are TRBV4-2 and TRBJ2-7; 8 positions agree with TRBD2. This CDR3 is built from 15 residues. Germline CDR1 and CDR2: LGHNA and YNFKEQ. Trimming cost V 4 bases and J 4 bases; bases outside gene matches: 9. The CDR3 reads CASSPGPGGNYEQYF. CDR3 sequence (DNA): TGTGCCAGCAGCCCCGGGCCGGGGGGGAATTACGAGCAGTACTTC.

This chain links TRBV29-1 with TRBJ1-1, with TRBD1 as a possible D gene (6 bases). V gave up 4 bases and J gave up 11 bases, with 17 bases separating them. CDR1 is SQVTM and CDR2 is ANQGSEA in the germline V gene. This CDR3 spans 12 amino acids. The CDR3 region is CSVVSSGEGAFF. CDR3 nucleotide sequence: TGCAGCGTTGTAAGTTCAGGGGAAGGGGCTTTCTTT.

The V gene is TRBV25-1, the J gene TRBJ2-1, with D unclear. V was trimmed by 1 base and J by 4 bases, leaving 11 bases between them. In germline, CDR1 is MGHDK, CDR2 SYGVNS. The CDR3 consists of 15 residues. The CDR3 protein is CASSEFRGDYNEQFF. Written as DNA, the CDR3 is TGTGCCAGCAGTGAATTCAGAGGCGATTACAATGAGCAGTTCTTC.

This chain joins TRBV7-2 and TRBJ2-2, with a tentative D call TRBD2 (5 bases). Germline CDR1 and CDR2: SGHTA and FQGNSA. CDR3 length: 17 residues. With 2 bases removed from V and 1 base from J, the gap between germline ends came to 14 bases. The CDR3 region is CASSLTAAVRNTGELFF. As DNA, the CDR3 is TGTGCCAGCAGCTTAACTGCAGCGGTCAGGAACACCGGGGAGCTGTTTTTT.

This chain joins TRBV15 and TRBJ2-1, with a tentative D call TRBD2 (5 bases). Germline CDR1 reads LNHNV; CDR2 reads YYDKDF (reference sequence). Deletions cut 8 bases from V and 1 base from J, with 12 bases between. The CDR3 has 14 amino acids. CDR3 region: CATRNGESYNEQFF. CDR3 nucleotide sequence: TGTGCCACCCGGAACGGGGAGTCCTACAATGAGCAGTTCTTC.

This chain links TRBV6-5 with TRBJ2-7, with D possibly TRBD1 on 6 matching bases. V gave up 6 bases and J gave up 3 bases, with 12 bases separating them. The CDR3 contains 13 residues. In germline, CDR1 is MNHEY, CDR2 SVGAGI. The CDR3 nucleotides are TGTGCCAGCAGGGCCCCGACAGGCTACGAGCAGTACTTC. Its translation is CASRAPTGYEQYF.

The chain has TRBV7-9 and TRBJ1-2; possible D gene TRBD1, 6 bases. CDR1 is SEHNR and CDR2 is FQNEAQ in the germline V gene (reference sequence). The CDR3 consists of 12 residues. The ends were cut back, 5 bases at V and 7 bases at J, with 11 bases in the middle. In nucleotides, the CDR3 is TGTGCCAGCAGCCCAGGGGACGGTGGCTACACCTTC. Its translation is CASSPGDGGYTF.

The chain carries TRBV7-2 and TRBJ2-7, with 9 bases aligning to TRBD2. CDR1 is SGHTA, CDR2 FQGNSA, per germline. CDR3 length: 15 residues. V shed 3 bases and J 0 bases; nucleotides not matched to a gene: 3. The CDR3 nucleotides are TGTGCCAGCAGCTTGTCGCGGGGGGGCTCCTACGAGCAGTACTTC. Its protein product is CASSLSRGGSYEQYF.

This clone was detected only a few times. This rearrangement joins TRBV2 to TRBJ1-1; 7 positions agree with TRBD1. J gave up 6 bases and V 5 bases, and 9 bases lay outside the gene matches. Germline-derived CDR1 and CDR2 are SNHLY and FYNNEI. CDR3 length: 14 residues. The CDR3 region has the DNA TGTGCCAGCAGTCTAAGTTATACAGGGGCTGAAGCTTTCTTT. This encodes CASSLSYTGAEAFF.

The V call is TRBV7-9, the J call TRBJ2-1, with D possibly TRBD2 on 6 matching bases. The CDR3 runs 13 residues. The germline V gene has CDR1 SEHNR and CDR2 FQNEAQ (reference sequence). Trimming stripped 5 bases from V and 6 bases from J, with 11 bases between. CDR3: CASSLSGVNEQFF. Here the CDR3 DNA reads TGTGCCAGCAGCCTTAGCGGAGTCAATGAGCAGTTCTTC.

The chain is built from TRBV5-6 and TRBJ1-2; TRBD1 might be the D (6 bases). V shed 2 bases and J shed 10 bases, with 15 bases lying between them. This CDR3 is 13 amino acids long. CDR1 is SGHDT, CDR2 YYEEEE, per germline. The CDR3 sequence: CASSFGGLNVYTF. In nucleotides, the CDR3 is TGTGCCAGCAGCTTTGGGGGCCTGAATGTCTACACCTTC.

This chain links TRBV6-1 with TRBJ1-2; 9 bases align to TRBD1. V lost 6 bases and J lost 4; bases outside the gene matches: 3. The CDR3 consists of 13 residues. The germline V gene encodes CDR1 MNHNS and CDR2 SASEGT. The CDR3 nucleotides are TGTGCCAGCAGCGGGACAGGGCTCTATGGCTACACCTTC. Translated, it gives CASSGTGLYGYTF.

This chain links TRBV19 with TRBJ1-2; 7 bases are a match to TRBD1. V lost 4 bases, J lost 2 bases, and 7 bases stayed unmatched. Germline CDR1 and CDR2: LNHDA and SQIVND (reference sequence). CDR3 size: 15 residues. In DNA, the CDR3 is TGTGCCAGTAGTAACACCCCACAGGGGAACTATGGCTACACCTTC. The encoded protein is CASSNTPQGNYGYTF. Supplemented by reference TRBV19 and TRBJ1-2, the full variable domain reads DGGITQSPKYLFRKEGQNVTLSCEQNLNHDAMYWYRQDPGQGLRLIYYSQIVNDFQKGDIAEGYSVSREKKESFPLTVTSAQKNPTAFYLCASSNTPQGNYGYTFGSGTRLTVV.

The rearrangement links TRBV9 to TRBJ2-6; D is uncertain. V was shortened by 5 bases and J by 0 bases, with 3 bases between the two germline ends. CDR1 is SGDLS, CDR2 YYNGEE, per germline. The CDR3 length is 13 residues. The CDR3 DNA reads TGTGCCAGCAGGCGCTCTGGGGCCAACGTCCTGACTTTC. Translated: CASRRSGANVLTF.

Notes on this clone: At one end the junction does not follow the germline gene, possibly because of a read error. This chain links TRBV7-7 with TRBJ2-7; 15 positions match TRBD2. Per the germline V gene, CDR1 is SSHAT and CDR2 is FNYEAQ (reference sequence). This CDR3 contains 16 residues. The CDR3 coding sequence is TGTGCTAGCAGTGGACTAGCGGGGGGGTTTTCATACGAGCAGTACTTC. It translates to CASSGLAGGFSYEQYF.

This clone was seen more than once but under ten times. The chain's CDR3 is CASLNPLAGGNTGELFF. CDR3 coding DNA: TGTGCCAGCCTTAATCCCCTAGCGGGGGGGAACACCGGGGAGCTGTTTTTT. This rearrangement joins TRBV19 to TRBJ2-2, with 11 bases matching TRBD2. The germline gives CDR1 LNHDA, CDR2 SQIVND (reference sequence). Losses at the gene ends were 9 bases for V and 1 base for J; bases not matched to a gene: 10. The CDR3 is made up of 17 amino acids. The full variable domain, in which reference TRBV19 and TRBJ2-2 provide the parts outside the CDR3, is DGGITQSPKYLFRKEGQNVTLSCEQNLNHDAMYWYRQDPGQGLRLIYYSQIVNDFQKGDIAEGYSVSREKKESFPLTVTSAQKNPTAFYLCASLNPLAGGNTGELFFGEGSRLTVL.

The chain combines TRBV11-2 with TRBJ1-1; 8 nucleotides align to TRBD1. Looked up from germline, CDR1 is SGHAT and CDR2 is FQNNGV. The V gene end was trimmed by 6 bases and the J gene end by 0 bases; junction bases not matched to a gene: 9. The CDR3 covers 16 residues. CDR3 DNA sequence: TGTGCCAGCAGGAAGGGCAGGGGGCGCATGAACACTGAAGCTTTCTTT. Amino acids: CASRKGRGRMNTEAFF.

The chain combines TRBV9 with TRBJ1-2; TRBD1 agrees at 7 bases. This CDR3 comprises 17 residues. J gave up 3 bases and V 0 bases, and 11 bases lay outside the gene matches. The germline V gene has CDR1 SGDLS and CDR2 YYNGEE. The CDR3 DNA reads as TGTGCCAGCAGCGTAGCCCCGACCCCTCAGGGGGACTATGGCTACACCTTC. This codes for CASSVAPTPQGDYGYTF.

The gene calls are TRBV11-1 and TRBJ1-1, with TRBD1 identical over 7 bases. The J segment lost 1 base and the V segment lost 1 base, leaving 3 bases of the junction unmatched. Germline V CDR1 and CDR2: SGHAT, FQDESV (reference sequence). This CDR3 has 15 amino acids. Written as DNA, the CDR3 is TGTGCCAGCAGCTTAGGGGGGGACAGGAACACTGAAGCTTTCTTT. Residues: CASSLGGDRNTEAFF.

The chain couples TRBV14 to TRBJ2-5; 7 nucleotides agree with TRBD2. The junction had 7 bases not matched to a gene; V was cut back by 7 bases and J by 5 bases. From germline, CDR1 is SGHDN and CDR2 FVKESK. The CDR3 covers 13 residues. CDR3 sequence (DNA): TGTGCCAGCACCTGTAGCGGGTGCGAGACCCAGTACTTC. Protein: CASTCSGCETQYF.

The gene calls are TRBV27 and TRBJ2-2; D is unresolved. CDR1 and CDR2 from the germline V gene are MNHEY and SMNVEV (reference sequence). The V and J ends lost 2 bases and 7 bases respectively, with 8 bases between them. This CDR3 is built from 13 residues. The CDR3 DNA is TGTGCCAGCAGTTTAGTTAGCCTCGGGGAGCTGTTTTTT. Encoded protein: CASSLVSLGELFF.

The V call is TRBV18, the J call TRBJ2-7; D is undetermined. In germline, CDR1 is KGHSH, CDR2 LQKENI. The ends were cut back, 0 bases at V and 2 bases at J, with 5 bases in the middle. The CDR3 loop spans 13 amino acids. The CDR3 DNA reads TGTGCCAGCTCACCACCGTCAGCCTACGAGCAGTACTTC. Its protein is CASSPPSAYEQYF.

V and J are TRBV7-9 and TRBJ2-7; TRBD1 aligns across 8 bases. The CDR3 runs to 16 residues. Germline V gene lookup returns CDR1 SEHNR and CDR2 FQNEAQ (reference sequence). Germline trimming cut 5 bases from V and 0 bases from J; bases unmatched to any gene: 9. The CDR3 DNA is TGTGCCAGCAGCCCACAGCCGGACAGGGCCTCCTACGAGCAGTACTTC. Translation: CASSPQPDRASYEQYF.

V is TRBV9 and J is TRBJ2-2, with TRBD2 matching over 7 bases. This CDR3 is built from 17 residues. In germline, CDR1 is SGDLS, CDR2 YYNGEE. The junction had 9 bases not matched to a gene; V was cut back by 3 bases and J by 1 base. The CDR3 region has the DNA TGTGCCAGCAGCGGTAGTAGGGGCGGGGGGAACACCGGGGAGCTGTTTTTT. Its protein is CASSGSRGGGNTGELFF.

The V and J genes are TRBV5-1 and TRBJ2-3; D not certain. Germline CDR1 SGHRS, CDR2 YFSETQ. Trimming shortened V by 2 bases and J by 1 base, and 8 bases separated the two germline ends. The CDR3 totals 14 residues. The CDR3 spells CASSFTGGTDTQYF. CDR3 sequence (DNA): TGCGCCAGCAGCTTCACGGGTGGCACAGATACGCAGTATTTT.

The rearrangement joins TRBV5-8 to TRBJ2-7, with TRBD2 identical over 11 bases. The germline V gene encodes CDR1 SGHTS and CDR2 YDEGEE. J was trimmed by 7 bases and V by 4 bases; bases with no gene match: 13. The CDR3 sequence is 16 residues long. Here the CDR3 reads CASSRPYSGGVGEQYF. The CDR3, as DNA: TGTGCCAGCAGCCGCCCCTATAGCGGGGGGGTCGGAGAGCAGTACTTC.

V gene TRBV28 combines with J gene TRBJ1-3; TRBD1 matches 8 bases. With 4 bases clipped from V and 4 bases from J, the junction kept 9 bases outside the gene matches. The CDR3 is 16 residues long. Germline CDR1 MDHEN, CDR2 SYDVKM. This chain's CDR3 is CASSSGQGALGNTIYF. CDR3 nucleotides: TGTGCCAGCAGTTCCGGCCAGGGGGCATTGGGAAACACCATATATTTT.